This T cell receptor beta chain was sequenced in a study of monozygotic twins with inflammatory bowel disease (dated by TCRdb to between 2017 and 2020). Notes on the research overall: The full study comprised 28 monozygotic twin pairs: nine German pairs (four IBD-concordant, five IBD-discordant) and 19 IBD-discordant Danish pairs. Within discordant pairs, disease-associated traits were sought mainly by comparing IBD patients with their genetically identical healthy co-twins. Each individual had, on average, about 151 000 unique TCRalpha sequences and 181 000 unique TCRbeta sequences available for analysis. General study outcomes and caveats: Fewer clonotypes were shared with other individuals by IBD patients than by healthy twins, most markedly in patients showing signs of disease activity. Background noise and inter-individual variability may have been introduced into the repertoires by the differing immunosuppressive treatments among patients. Repertoire similarity did not differ between concordant and discordant twins, possibly due to limited statistical power. TCRbeta repertoire diversity, by inverse Simpson index, was decreased in IBD patients compared with their healthy co-twins. No single strong signal or clonotype linked to IBD turned up in the results, so the idea that one exists was not supported. The analysis was unable to tell apart different T cell subtypes.

Libraries were built with 5' RACE. Preparation of each TCR library used about 3,200 ng of total RNA. cDNA was synthesized with SMARTScribe reverse transcriptase in eight separate reactions per sample. During cDNA synthesis, unique molecular identifiers containing a 6-nucleotide sample barcode were introduced by template switching. TCRalpha and TCRbeta cDNA was amplified in two nested PCRs of about 17 and 10 cycles, and bead purification was carried out after each PCR. Before amplification, cDNA was treated with uracil DNA-glycosylase and purified using the QIAquick PCR purification kit. The second PCR added Illumina TruSeq-compatible adapters along with sample-specific barcodes. Library quality and concentration were assessed using TapeStation and Qubit, and approximately 5 ng of each library was pooled. Pooled libraries were sequenced on an Illumina HiSeq2500 single-index Rapid Run with 2 x 100 bp reads and custom sequencing primers. Under the source paper's analysis protocol: UMI-based consensus assembly with MiGEC version 1.2.6 was used to correct PCR and sequencing errors. V(D)J alignment, clonotype assembly and CDR3 extraction were performed with MiXCR version 2.1.1. Gene usage, clonotype sharing and MAIT/NKT TCR abundance were normalised by analysing the top 1000, 10 000 and 20 000 clonotypes per sample. Diversity was computed as the inverse Simpson index with the vegan R package after downsampling to 27 000 UMIs. Statistical testing used paired Mann-Whitney U tests on the discordant twin pairs and applied Benjamini-Hochberg correction for multiple testing. The reads underwent TCRdb reprocessing, giving one record for each CDR3 protein sequence and no DNA. The authors' filters were not applied to this entry. The record for this sample contains roughly 330,000 distinct CDR3 sequences. 2% of the sample rests with the top ten.

Comments on this clonotype: No antigen is known for it.

The CDR3 goes from the cysteine to the phenylalanine over 15 residues. The DNA is unrecorded. Per the germline V gene (reference sequence), MNHEY is the CDR1 and SMNVEV is the CDR2. An approximately 2.5 ml peripheral blood sample was drawn into PAXgene tubes per donor and stored at -80°C. Without any T cell sorting, total RNA was extracted from whole blood using the PAXgene blood miRNA kit on an automated QIAcube. Peripheral blood from monozygotic twin pairs, either concordant or discordant for inflammatory bowel disease, underwent deep TCRalpha and TCRbeta repertoire profiling that used unique molecular barcoding. Smoking habits were recorded for all twin pairs, and individuals were classified as current, former or never smokers.

The sequence came from a human donor with ulcerative colitis or Crohn's disease, or a healthy co-twin of an affected twin (not recorded which). The sequenced sample was blood. The sequence joins TRBV27 to TRBJ1-3; TCRdb reports TRBD1, a call that lacks DNA to check it against. The CDR3 amino acid sequence is: CASSFNRGTGNTIYF.